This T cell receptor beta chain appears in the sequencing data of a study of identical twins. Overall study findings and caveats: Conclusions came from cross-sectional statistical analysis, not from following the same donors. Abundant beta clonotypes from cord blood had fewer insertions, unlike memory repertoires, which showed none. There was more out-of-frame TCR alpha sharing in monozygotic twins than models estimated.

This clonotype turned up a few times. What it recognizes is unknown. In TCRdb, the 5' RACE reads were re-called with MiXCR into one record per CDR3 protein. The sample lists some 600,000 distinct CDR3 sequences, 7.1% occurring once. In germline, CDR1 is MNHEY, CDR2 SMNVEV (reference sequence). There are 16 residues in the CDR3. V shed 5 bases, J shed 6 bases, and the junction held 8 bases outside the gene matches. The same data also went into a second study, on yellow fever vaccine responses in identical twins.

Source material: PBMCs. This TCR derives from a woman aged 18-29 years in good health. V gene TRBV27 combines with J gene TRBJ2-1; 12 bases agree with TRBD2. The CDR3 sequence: CASSPRASGRANEQFF. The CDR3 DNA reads TGTGCCAGCAGTCCCCGGGCTAGCGGGAGGGCCAATGAGCAGTTCTTC.